This T cell receptor beta chain was captured in a study of breast tumors, draining lymph nodes, adjacent tissues. This clonotype was counted at least ten times. Antigen specificity is unknown. TCRdb recomputed calls from the multiplex PCR reads with MiXCR, one row per CDR3 protein. Altogether 150,000 to 200,000 distinct CDR3 sequences are present, approximately 30% being singletons, with the ten largest covering around 4.5%. Study-wide points: Compared with basal-like, luminal-like tumors shared significantly more repertoire with nontumor tissue. Most tumor T cells seemingly derive from lymph node, then expand in tumor. Data only fit, rather than demonstrated, lymph node origin of most tumor T cells.

The CDR3 runs 14 residues. Unmatched junction bases numbered 7, after V lost 4 bases and J lost 8 bases. Germline V CDR1 and CDR2: LNHDA, SQIVND (reference sequence). Samples came from axillary lymph nodes draining the breast cancer. The sample was axillary lymph node tissue. The chain uses TRBV19 and TRBJ2-1; the match to TRBD2 covers 8 bases. The receptor's source is a female donor with breast cancer. Some clones in this sample may be carry-over from other donors' samples. The CDR3 is CASSSSGVPDEQFF. CDR3 sequence (DNA): TGTGCCAGTAGTAGTAGCGGGGTCCCGGATGAGCAGTTCTTC.